This entry lists 26 T cell receptor beta chains sequenced from one sample in a study of post-analysis software for immune sequencing data (dated by TCRdb to between 2015 and 2016). Results the study describes overall, beyond this receptor: Significantly higher frequencies in patients than in controls were found for a handful of TRBV segments, including TRBV5-6, TRBV5-1 and TRBV20-1.

Receptor libraries were prepared by PCR. The listed sequencing device is Illumina HiSeq 2500. To reduce PCR and sequencing biases, unique molecular identifiers were built into the TCR beta cDNA libraries. In-frame beta chains were kept once TCRdb had trimmed the public reads at Q25 with fastp and called clones with MiXCR. For every CDR3 protein sequence, its rows merge into one entry that carries the most common genes and DNA. This sample gives about 820,000 distinct CDR3 sequences in total; 53% of them show up just once. The top ten hold 4.6% of the sample. The antigens for these receptors are not known. Sequenced input: blood. All receptors derive from a girl aged 5 to 17 with multiple sclerosis.

The CDR3 loop is CAWRAGTDLAKNIQYF. As DNA, the CDR3 is TGTGCCTGGAGGGCCGGGACGGACCTAGCCAAAAACATTCAGTACTTC. The chain links TRBV30 to TRBJ2-4; the D call may be TRBD1 or TRBD2 (5 bases each). V lost 3 bases, J lost 0 bases, and 15 bases lay in between. The germline CDR1 and CDR2 sequences are GTSNPN and SVGIG (reference sequence). This CDR3 has 16 residues.

V gene TRBV6-5 combines with J gene TRBJ2-1, with 7 nucleotides matching TRBD1. V lost 2 bases, J lost 1 base, and 14 bases stayed unmatched. This CDR3 is 19 amino acids long. Germline CDR1 and CDR2: MNHEY and SVGAGI. The CDR3 region has the DNA TGTGCCAGCAGTTACGGGCTACCAACAGGGGCCGCATCCTACAATGAGCAGTTCTTC. This translates into CASSYGLPTGAASYNEQFF.

This clonotype was detected a few times. The chain joins TRBV12-3 or TRBV12-4 to TRBJ1-4; D perhaps matches TRBD1 (5 bases). CDR3 size: 15 residues. Trimming shortened V by 2 bases and J by 4 bases, and 11 bases separated the two germline ends. CDR3 DNA sequence: TGTGCCAGCAGTTTAAGTCAGGGCGGTAATGAAAAACTGTTTTTT. Its translation is CASSLSQGGNEKLFF.

Only a few counts were recorded for this clonotype. Germline and junction disagree at one end, which may indicate a read error. The V and J genes are TRBV12-3 or TRBV12-4 and TRBJ2-1, with a weak D call TRBD2 (5 bases). CDR3 length: 14 amino acids. The CDR3 loop is CASSLPRVYNEQFF. As DNA, the CDR3 is TGCGCCAGCAGCCTACCGCGGGTTTACAATGAGCAGTTCTTC.

The V call is TRBV4-1, the J call TRBJ2-7; the match to TRBD1 covers 7 bases. The junction had 10 bases not matched to a gene; V was cut back by 2 bases and J by 6 bases. CDR1 and CDR2 from the germline V gene are MGHRA and YSYEKL. The CDR3 is 15 amino acids. The CDR3, as DNA: TGCGCCAGCAGCCAAAGCTCAGGGGGTCTATGCGAGCAGTACTTC. It translates to CASSQSSGGLCEQYF.

Remarks on this clonotype: Compared with germline, one end of the junction differs, possibly owing to a read error. The rearrangement uses TRBV12-3 or TRBV12-4 and TRBJ2-4, with D tentatively TRBD1 or TRBD2 (6 bases each). The CDR3 sequence is 15 residues long. CDR3 residues: CASSLSGARGYEQYF. The CDR3 coding sequence is TGTGCCAGCAGCCTTTCAGGGGCGCGGGGCTACGAGCAGTACTTT.

At least ten counts were recorded for this clonotype. The V call is TRBV6-5, the J call TRBJ2-5; no definite D call. CDR3 size: 11 residues. Trimming took off 2 bases at V and 5 bases at J, with 3 bases between the two ends. Germline assignment: CDR1 MNHEY and CDR2 SVGAGI. In DNA, the CDR3 is TGTGCCAGCAGTTACCTGGAGACCCAGTACTTC. Protein: CASSYLETQYF.

The J gene is TRBJ2-3, the V gene TRBV29-1; 8 bases align to TRBD1. V gave up 2 bases and J gave up 4 bases; unmatched junction bases: 2. The CDR3 is 13 amino acids. The germline V gene encodes CDR1 SQVTM and CDR2 ANQGSEA. The CDR3 region is CSVEQGAADTQYF. The CDR3 DNA is TGCAGCGTTGAACAGGGGGCGGCAGATACGCAGTATTTT.

J is TRBJ2-1 and V is TRBV7-9; D perhaps matches TRBD2 (6 bases). The CDR3 has 17 residues. Germline values: CDR1 SEHNR, CDR2 FQNEAQ (reference sequence). Trimming left V 0 bases short and J 8 bases short, with 20 bases between. Here the CDR3 reads CASSLAVWTTLAYEQFF. The CDR3 nucleotides are TGTGCCAGCAGCTTAGCAGTTTGGACTACCTTGGCCTATGAGCAGTTCTTC.

A remark on this clonotype: One end of the junction is discordant with germline, which a read error may explain. The chain uses TRBV12-3 or TRBV12-4 and TRBJ2-7, with D unclear. The CDR3 covers 14 residues. The chain's CDR3 is CASSPSGASYEQYF. The DNA for the CDR3 is TGCGCCAGCAGCCCTTCGGGCGCCAGCTACGAGCAGTACTTC.

This clonotype was seen more than once but under ten times. The chain recombines TRBV20-1 with TRBJ1-6; D is unclear. This CDR3 is built from 14 residues. The germline V gene encodes CDR1 DFQATT and CDR2 SNEGSKA (reference sequence). Trimming left V 3 bases short and J 4 bases short, with 10 bases between. Here the CDR3 reads CSASGGGYNSPLHF. CDR3 DNA: TGCAGTGCTAGCGGAGGAGGGTATAATTCACCCCTCCACTTT.

The chain is built from TRBV7-9 and TRBJ2-2; D gene unclear. CDR3 length equals 13 residues. The germline gives CDR1 SEHNR, CDR2 FQNEAQ (reference sequence). Trimming removed 1 base at V and 4 bases at J, with 4 bases between. The CDR3 DNA reads TGTGCCAGCAGCTTAGATCGCACCGGGGAGCTGTTTTTT. This sequence encodes CASSLDRTGELFF. Full variable domain (missing parts from reference TRBV7-9 and TRBJ2-2): DTGVSQNPRHKITKRGQNVTFRCDPISEHNRLYWYRQTLGQGPEFLTYFQNEAQLEKSRLLSDRFSAERPKGSFSTLEIQRTEQGDSAMYLCASSLDRTGELFFGEGSRLTVL.

This sequence joins TRBV14 and TRBJ2-3; TRBD1 or TRBD2 may be the D gene (6 bases each). The CDR3 loop spans 14 amino acids. CDR1 and CDR2 from the germline V gene are SGHDN and FVKESK. The ends were cut back, 3 bases at V and 6 bases at J, with 13 bases in the middle. The CDR3 loop reads CASSQGSGADTQYF. In DNA, the CDR3 is TGTGCCAGCAGCCAGGGATCGGGGGCCGATACGCAGTATTTT.

The V and J genes are TRBV3-1 and TRBJ2-6; possible D gene TRBD2, 6 bases. The CDR3 consists of 16 residues. CDR1 is LGHDT, CDR2 YNNKEL, per germline (reference sequence). Trimming shortened V by 3 bases and J by 2 bases, and 11 bases separated the two germline ends. Here the CDR3 DNA reads TGTGCCAGCAGCCAGTCCGGAGGGACTGGGGCCAACGTCCTGACTTTC. It translates to CASSQSGGTGANVLTF.

The chain recombines TRBV7-9 with TRBJ2-4; D may be TRBD2 (6 bases). The end of the DNA fits TRBJ2-7 better, so the J call may be wrong. The CDR3 is 15 amino acids. The germline V gene has CDR1 SEHNR and CDR2 FQNEAQ (reference sequence). The CDR3 is CASSLDGGAAYEQYF. The CDR3 DNA sequence: TGTGCCAGCAGCCTAGACGGAGGGGCTGCCTACGAGCAGTACTTC.

This clonotype was seen only a few times. The chain recombines TRBV6-2 or TRBV6-3 with TRBJ2-5; D is uncertain. This CDR3 region has 14 residues. Trimming shortened V by 1 base and J by 1 base, and 7 bases separated the two germline ends. The germline CDR1 and CDR2 sequences are MNHEY and SVGEGT. CDR3 DNA: TGTGCCAGCAGTTACTTTGATTTCCAAGAGACCCAGTACTTC. Its protein is CASSYFDFQETQYF.

In this sample, this clonotype turned up a few times. CDR3 amino acids: CASSLAFEQYF. CDR3 DNA sequence: TGTGCCAGCAGCTTAGCGTTCGAGCAGTACTTC. This chain uses TRBV7-2 with TRBJ2-7; the D is unclear. Germline CDR1 reads SGHTA; CDR2 reads FQGNSA. Trimming stripped 0 bases from V and 6 bases from J, with 3 bases between. The CDR3 consists of 11 residues.

Turning to this clonotype: One end of the junction does not line up with germline, which may come from a read error. The chain employs TRBV20-1 and TRBJ2-5, with a weak D call TRBD1 (5 bases). In germline, CDR1 is DFQATT, CDR2 SNEGSKA (reference sequence). CDR3 length: 14 residues. CDR3 amino acids: CSAGESGIRETQYF. CDR3 coding DNA: TGCAGTGCTGGAGAATCAGGGATTCGGGAGACCCAGTACTTC.

This sequence joins TRBV11-2 and TRBJ1-2; 10 nucleotides align to TRBD1. Trimming at V came to 4 bases and at J to 8 bases, leaving 7 bases not matched to a gene. The CDR3 sequence is 14 residues long. Germline V gene sequence: CDR1 SGHAT, CDR2 FQNNGV. The CDR3 is CASSSGTGAGGYTF. CDR3 nucleotides: TGTGCCAGCAGCTCAGGGACAGGGGCGGGAGGCTACACCTTC.

The rearrangement links TRBV20-1 to TRBJ1-2, with 7 bases that match TRBD1. Losses at the gene ends were 6 bases for V and 2 bases for J; bases not matched to a gene: 9. The CDR3 sequence is 14 residues long. Germline values: CDR1 DFQATT, CDR2 SNEGSKA (reference sequence). The CDR3 region is CSAIGGQLNYGYTF. For the CDR3, the DNA is TGCAGTGCCATTGGGGGACAGTTAAACTATGGCTACACCTTC.

CDR3 sequence (DNA): TGTGCCAGCAGCTCCCACAGCTACAATGAGCAGTTCTTC. Translated: CASSSHSYNEQFF. This chain links TRBV4-2 with TRBJ2-1; D remains unclear. There are 13 residues in the CDR3. CDR1 is LGHNA, CDR2 YNFKEQ, per germline. Trimming removed 5 bases at V and 3 bases at J, with 8 bases between.

The sample holds a few counts of this clonotype. This chain's CDR3 is CASSYSASNSYEQYF. DNA of the CDR3: TGTGCCAGCAGTTACTCGGCCAGTAACTCCTACGAGCAGTACTTC. V gene TRBV6-2 or TRBV6-3 combines with J gene TRBJ2-7, with D hard to call. Germline values: CDR1 MNHEY, CDR2 SVGEGT. V was shortened by 0 bases and J by 0 bases, with 9 bases between the two germline ends. The CDR3 runs 15 residues.

The rearrangement links TRBV7-7 to TRBJ2-4; maybe TRBD1 (6 bases). The assigned J gene may be wrong: the sequence end matches TRBJ2-7 better. Germline CDR1 SSHAT, CDR2 FNYEAQ (reference sequence). This CDR3 spans 13 amino acids. CDR3 bases: TGTGCTAGCTCCAGGGGAAACCTCTACGAGCAGTACTTC. This encodes CASSRGNLYEQYF.

The gene calls are TRBV29-1 and TRBJ1-2; no reliable D call. The CDR3 spans 14 residues. Germline assignment: CDR1 SQVTM and CDR2 ANQGSEA. V was trimmed by 0 bases and J by 4 bases, leaving 12 bases between them. DNA for the CDR3: TGCAGCGTTGAAGATCGGGCTTTTAGCTATGGCTACACCTTC. This encodes CSVEDRAFSYGYTF. Using reference TRBV29-1 and TRBJ1-2 for the parts outside the CDR3, the full variable domain is SAVISQKPSRDICQRGTSLTIQCQVDSQVTMMFWYRQQPGQSLTLIATANQGSEATYESGFVIDKFPISRPNLTFSTLTVSNMSPEDSSIYLCSVEDRAFSYGYTFGSGTRLTVV.

This rearrangement joins TRBV5-1 to TRBJ2-7; tentative D call: TRBD1 (6 bases). Deletions cut 2 bases from V and 1 base from J, with 10 bases between. Germline-derived CDR1 and CDR2 are SGHRS and YFSETQ. The CDR3 totals 14 residues. CDR3 amino acids: CASSFAQGSYEQYF. Here the CDR3 DNA reads TGCGCCAGCAGCTTCGCCCAGGGGTCCTACGAGCAGTACTTC.

The V and J genes are TRBV27 and TRBJ2-1; tentatively, D is TRBD1 or TRBD2 (6 bases each). This CDR3 comprises 15 residues. Trimming shortened V by 5 bases and J by 7 bases, and 18 bases separated the two germline ends. CDR1 and CDR2 (germline): MNHEY, SMNVEV (reference sequence). DNA of the CDR3: TGTGCCAGCAGTCGTGGGGGGCCCCAGAGGAATGAGCAGTTCTTC. This translates into CASSRGGPQRNEQFF.